This T cell receptor beta chain was obtained from a study of blood T cell repertoires in COVID-19. Per the original data handling: Counts of nucleated cells, estimated from reference gene primer amplification, were obtained. The method was immunoSEQ multiplex PCR; TCRdb's version includes in-frame clones alone and lacks a portion of them. V, J and clone size were drawn from that table, and D and trimming were deduced from the DNA. Of about 260,000 clones listed, more than 75% were seen once; the top ten hold approximately 5.1%. The length of the CDR3 is 17 residues. Sequencing was done on a sample of peripheral blood. The sequence derives from a woman aged 60-75 years with COVID-19, enrolled during active disease. The chain combines TRBV21-1 with TRBJ2-3; TRBD2 was called by the table and not checked on the DNA. TRBV21-1 corresponds to a pseudogene. CDR3 sequence: CASSKGGPGGVTDTQYF. For the CDR3, the DNA is TGTGCCAGCAGCAAAGGCGGGCCTGGCGGGGTCACAGATACGCAGTATTTT.